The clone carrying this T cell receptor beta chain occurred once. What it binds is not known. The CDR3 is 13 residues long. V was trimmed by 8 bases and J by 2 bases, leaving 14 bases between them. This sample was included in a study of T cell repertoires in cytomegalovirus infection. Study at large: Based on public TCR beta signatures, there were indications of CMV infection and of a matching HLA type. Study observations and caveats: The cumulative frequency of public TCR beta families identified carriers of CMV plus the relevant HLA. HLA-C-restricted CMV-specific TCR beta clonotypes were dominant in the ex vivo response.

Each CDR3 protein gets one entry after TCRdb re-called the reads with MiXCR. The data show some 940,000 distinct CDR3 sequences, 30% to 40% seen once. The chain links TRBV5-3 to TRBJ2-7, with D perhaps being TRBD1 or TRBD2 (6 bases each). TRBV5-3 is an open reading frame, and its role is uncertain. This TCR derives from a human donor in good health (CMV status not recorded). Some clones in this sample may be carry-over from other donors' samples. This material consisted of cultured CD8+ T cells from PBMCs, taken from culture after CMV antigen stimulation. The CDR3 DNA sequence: TGTGCCAGCACCCTCGGGGGCGCCTACGAGCAGTACTTC. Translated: CASTLGGAYEQYF.